The 19 T cell receptor beta chains below all came from one sample that was sequenced in a study of Graves' ophthalmopathy and Graves' hyperthyroidism. Beta-chain TCR CDR3 regions were amplified from RNA transcripts. An opening RT-PCR round employed HTBI primers and preceded a second-round multiplex PCR. TCRdb re-analysed the multiplex PCR reads in MiXCR, keeping a single row per CDR3 protein. Of almost 750,000 distinct CDR3 sequences in the sample, 40% were seen once. Input material: peripheral blood. Receptors were obtained from an adult man with Graves' ophthalmopathy.

With respect to this clonotype: A read error is possible here, since a much larger clone lies one base away. Lacking the conserved final phenylalanine or tryptophan, this CDR3 likely reflects a read error. The chain is built from TRBV19 and TRBJ2-2, with TRBD2 identical over 8 bases. V shed 5 bases, J shed 7 bases, and the junction held 3 bases outside the gene matches. Per the germline V gene, CDR1 is LNHDA and CDR2 is SQIVND (reference sequence). This CDR3 comprises 13 residues. The CDR3 bases are TGTGCCAGTAGTTCGGGGGGGCGCGGGGAGCTGTTTTTA. Its protein is CASSSGGRGELFL.

Remarks on this clonotype: A clone one base away is much larger, so this may be a read error. The CDR3 DNA sequence: TGTGCCATCAGTTACTCGGGCAGGGAGGGTGGCTACACCTTC. It codes for CAISYSGREGGYTF. The rearrangement joins TRBV10-3 to TRBJ1-2; perhaps TRBD1 as D (5 bases). Between the trimmed V and J ends, which lost 5 bases and 7 bases, there was a span of 17 bases. CDR1 is ENHRY, CDR2 SYGVKD, per germline. This CDR3 has 14 amino acids.

V is TRBV7-8 and J is TRBJ2-6; D gene unclear. CDR1 and CDR2 from the germline V gene are SGHVS and FQNEAQ. V was trimmed by 5 bases and J by 8 bases, leaving 1 base between them. CDR3 length: 10 amino acids. CDR3 sequence: CASSPNVLTF. The CDR3 coding sequence is TGTGCCAGCAGCCCCAACGTCCTGACTTTC.

This clonotype was counted ten times or more. The chain combines TRBV12-3 or TRBV12-4 with TRBJ1-1, with a possible D match to TRBD1 (5 bases). This CDR3 comprises 14 residues. V lost 6 bases to trimming and J lost 4 bases, with 15 bases between them. The CDR3, as DNA: TGTGCCAGCAGCCCACCCAGGGTGAGCACTGAAGCTTTCTTT. It is translated as CASSPPRVSTEAFF.

There are a few counts of this clonotype. The rearrangement links TRBV7-9 to TRBJ1-6; no reliable D call. Between the trimmed V and J ends, which lost 1 base and 10 bases, there was a span of 14 bases. CDR1 is SEHNR, CDR2 FQNEAQ, per germline (reference sequence). The CDR3 sequence is 15 residues long. DNA of the CDR3: TGTGCCAGCAGCTTAGGTCAGAACCTATGGTCACCCCTCCACTTT. This gives the protein CASSLGQNLWSPLHF. The full variable domain, in which reference TRBV7-9 and TRBJ1-6 provide the parts outside the CDR3, is DTGVSQNPRHKITKRGQNVTFRCDPISEHNRLYWYRQTLGQGPEFLTYFQNEAQLEKSRLLSDRFSAERPKGSFSTLEIQRTEQGDSAMYLCASSLGQNLWSPLHFGNGTRLTVT.

A word on this clonotype: The junction departs from the called germline gene at one end, perhaps through a read error. The chain couples TRBV10-2 to TRBJ2-7; D possibly corresponds to TRBD1 (6 bases). CDR3 length: 15 amino acids. Germline V gene data show CDR1 as WSHSY and CDR2 as SAAADI. CDR3 DNA: TGCACCAGCAGCTTAAACCGGGACAAGCATTTTGGGCAGTACTTC. It codes for CTSSLNRDKHFGQYF.

V gene TRBV7-9 combines with J gene TRBJ1-2; no reliable D call. The germline CDR1 and CDR2 sequences are SEHNR and FQNEAQ (reference sequence). CDR3 length: 19 residues. The V end lost 1 base, the J end lost 1 base, and 22 bases lay between the germline ends. CDR3 amino acids: CASSLGPPGRPTNNYGYTF. In nucleotides, the CDR3 is TGTGCCAGCAGCTTAGGGCCCCCGGGCAGACCGACGAATAACTATGGCTACACCTTC.

The table lists this clonotype with many counts. The chain couples TRBV7-2 to TRBJ2-2, with D possibly matching TRBD2 (6 bases). V was pared by 5 bases and J by 5 bases, with 18 bases between. The CDR3 has 16 amino acids. CDR1 is SGHTA and CDR2 is FQGNSA in the germline V gene. In DNA, the CDR3 is TGTGCCAGCAGCCCCGACCGGGCCGCGGGGACCGGGGAGCTGTTTTTT. Residues: CASSPDRAAGTGELFF.

This clonotype was counted only a few times. The rearrangement uses TRBV9 and TRBJ1-1; a weak D match, TRBD1 (6 bases). CDR1 and CDR2 from the germline V gene are SGDLS and YYNGEE. There are 15 residues in the CDR3. The V gene lost 4 bases and the J gene lost 5 bases, with 18 bases spanning the gap. The CDR3 region has the DNA TGTGCCAGCAGCCCATATCCGGCAGGGGTAACTGAAGCTTTCTTT. Its translation: CASSPYPAGVTEAFF.

The sample holds a few counts of this clonotype. This rearrangement joins TRBV25-1 to TRBJ2-2; TRBD2 matches 8 bases. CDR3 size: 17 residues. Trimming cost V 8 bases and J 0 bases; bases outside gene matches: 11. Germline values: CDR1 MGHDK, CDR2 SYGVNS. In DNA, the CDR3 is TGTGCCAGCTCACTGAGCGGGGGAAATGCGAACACCGGGGAGCTGTTTTTT. It codes for CASSLSGGNANTGELFF.

Turning to this clonotype: A much larger clone is a single base away; this may be a read error. The chain recombines TRBV10-3 with TRBJ2-7; TRBD2 aligns across 8 bases. Trimming removed 5 bases from V and 3 bases from J; junction bases left unmatched: 6. The CDR3 is 14 amino acids. The germline gives CDR1 ENHRY, CDR2 SYGVKD. The CDR3 region is CAISSGTRGYEQYF. DNA for the CDR3: TGTGCCATCAGTTCGGGGACTAGGGGCTACGAGCAGTACTTC.

This clonotype occurred a few times. This chain links TRBV19 with TRBJ2-7, with 11 bases lining up with TRBD1. The V and J ends lost 6 bases and 5 bases, in that order; junction bases with no gene match: 6. Germline V gene sequence: CDR1 LNHDA, CDR2 SQIVND (reference sequence). This CDR3 is built from 14 residues. CDR3 in amino acids: CASSGTGGYDEQYF. Here the CDR3 DNA reads TGTGCCAGTAGCGGGACAGGGGGTTACGACGAGCAGTACTTC.

The chain has TRBV20-1 and TRBJ1-4; TRBD1 aligns across 12 bases. Germline V gene data show CDR1 as DFQATT and CDR2 as SNEGSKA (reference sequence). The CDR3 totals 17 residues. The V gene end was trimmed by 5 bases and the J gene end by 8 bases; junction bases not matched to a gene: 15. CDR3 region: CSARPTWAGQGAEKLFF. Here the CDR3 DNA reads TGCAGTGCTCGACCTACATGGGCGGGACAGGGGGCAGAAAAACTGTTTTTT.

This clonotype was found a few times. The chain uses TRBV20-1 and TRBJ2-7; D is possibly TRBD2 (6 bases). V was shortened by 3 bases and J by 2 bases, with 14 bases between the two germline ends. The CDR3 spans 14 residues. Germline-derived CDR1 and CDR2 are DFQATT and SNEGSKA (reference sequence). The CDR3 loop reads CSARDGSTPYEQYF. The CDR3, as DNA: TGCAGTGCTAGGGACGGGAGTACCCCCTACGAGCAGTACTTC.

The chain employs TRBV25-1 and TRBJ2-2; D gene uncertain. CDR1 is MGHDK, CDR2 SYGVNS, per germline. This CDR3 is 12 amino acids long. The V end was cut by 11 bases, the J end by 4 bases, with 11 bases between. The CDR3 nucleotides read TGTGCCTTCGGGCCTAGCACCGGGGAGCTGTTTTTT. Encoded protein: CAFGPSTGELFF.

The gene calls are TRBV20-1 and TRBJ1-6, with TRBD1 identical over 8 bases. The CDR3 contains 16 residues. J was trimmed by 6 bases and V by 3 bases; bases with no gene match: 10. From germline, CDR1 is DFQATT and CDR2 SNEGSKA (reference sequence). The CDR3 DNA reads as TGCAGTGCTAGGGAACCGACAGGGGAGGGTAATTCACCCCTCCACTTT. This encodes CSAREPTGEGNSPLHF.

This clonotype was detected many times. The chain carries TRBV2 and TRBJ1-2; no firm D call. V lost 2 bases and J lost 8, with 15 bases in between. Looked up from germline, CDR1 is SNHLY and CDR2 is FYNNEI. This CDR3 has 14 residues. Here the CDR3 reads CASSEREEFRGYTF. CDR3 coding DNA: TGTGCCAGCAGTGAAAGGGAGGAGTTTCGGGGCTACACCTTC.

At least ten counts were recorded for this clonotype. This chain joins TRBV10-3 and TRBJ2-5; 7 bases line up with TRBD2. The V and J ends lost 2 bases and 4 bases, in that order; junction bases with no gene match: 4. This CDR3 comprises 14 residues. Germline V gene sequence: CDR1 ENHRY, CDR2 SYGVKD. In DNA form, the CDR3 reads TGTGCCATCAGTGAGGGGGGGGAACTAGAGACCCAGTACTTC. It translates to CAISEGGELETQYF.

This chain joins TRBV2 and TRBJ2-7, with TRBD1 matching 8 bases. With 5 bases clipped from V and 5 bases from J, the junction kept 14 bases outside the gene matches. The CDR3 spans 16 residues. Germline-derived CDR1 and CDR2 are SNHLY and FYNNEI. The CDR3 DNA sequence: TGTGCCAGCAGTTACCTGGGACAGGAGTCCCACAACGAGCAGTACTTC. The encoded protein is CASSYLGQESHNEQYF.